The clone carrying this T cell receptor beta chain was counted ten times or more. Its antigen is undetermined. Germline V gene data show CDR1 as SGHAT and CDR2 as FQNNGV. Trimming left V 5 bases short and J 0 bases short, with 8 bases between. CDR3 length equals 14 residues. Combining iRepertoire HTBI primers with Arm-PCR of CDR3 regions, the authors built TCR beta libraries. TCRdb independently ran MiXCR on the multiplex PCR reads; one entry per CDR3 protein. The sample holds roughly 520,000 distinct CDR3 sequences, around 12% seen once. The data derive from a study of regulatory T cells in long-lasting Graves disease. Findings and caveats of the study: Persistent disease preferred TRBV28, TRBJ1-2 and TRBJ2-5; new disease, TRBV20-1 and TRBJ2-1.

Noted time point: newly diagnosed GD, antithyroid drugs for less than 3 months. The TCR library used RNA extracted from PBMCs. These records were also assigned to another study, of T cells in Graves' hyperthyroidism and ophthalmopathy. This second study notes: HTBI primers were employed in a first-round RT-PCR of the TCR CDR3.

The genes are TRBV11-2 and TRBJ1-3, with D hard to call. The source of this sequence is a woman aged 25 to 39 with Graves disease. Sequenced material: peripheral blood mononuclear cells (PBMCs), taken at new diagnosis, from a patient treated with antithyroid drugs. This chain's CDR3 is CASSPGLSGNTIYF. The DNA of the CDR3 is TGTGCCAGCAGCCCGGGTCTCTCTGGAAACACCATATATTTT.